This TCR beta chain was retrieved from a study of T cells in Graves' hyperthyroidism and ophthalmopathy. CDR3 length: 17 residues. CDR1 is LGHDT and CDR2 is YNNKEL in the germline V gene (reference sequence). The V end lost 4 bases, the J end lost 6 bases, and 23 bases lay between the germline ends. In this sample, this clonotype turned up many times. The investigators amplified TCR beta CDR3 regions from RNA transcripts. In the first-round RT-PCR of the TCR CDR3, the HTBI primer set was used. From the multiplex PCR reads, TCRdb called clonotypes with MiXCR, one entry per CDR3 protein. The sample yields about 590,000 distinct CDR3 sequences, 14% seen once. Patients were excluded because of uncontrolled infection, other autoimmune disease, pregnancy or lactation.

This TCR derives from a woman in her late teens or twenties with Graves' ophthalmopathy. The J gene is TRBJ2-3, the V gene TRBV3-1, with D possibly TRBD2 on 6 matching bases. Sequenced sample: blood. CDR3 protein: CASSPSWWDSRWDTQYF. The CDR3 coding sequence is TGTGCCAGCAGCCCCTCCTGGTGGGACTCCCGTTGGGATACGCAGTATTTT.